The rows below give T cell receptor beta chains drawn from one sample of a study of T cell repertoires in cytomegalovirus infection. Their antigen targets remain unknown. TCRdb processed the reads anew with MiXCR; each CDR3 protein has one entry. There are hundreds of thousands of distinct CDR3 sequences in the sample; around 29% occur only once, and 11% to 15% lies in the top ten. This specimen consisted of cultured CD8+ T cells from PBMCs, obtained from culture after CMV antigen stimulation. These receptors originate from a human donor in good health (CMV status not recorded). Some clones in this sample may be carry-over from other donors' samples. The CDR3 runs from the conserved cysteine through the conserved F or W. Each record gives: V gene, clone size, CDR3 protein. Size is omitted from some rows. Given values are once, few, many or a class for expanded clones.

TRBV6-2/TRBV6-3	few	CASTLGQLNTEAFF
TRBV12-3/TRBV12-4	-	CASSRSRANGYTF
TRBV7-9	few	CASSLYDVLGETQYF
TRBV7-8	many	CASSLEGGGGNQPQHF
TRBV28	-	CACTLGHEQFF
TRBV24-1	-	CATRRTDDTDTQYF
TRBV12-3/TRBV12-4	few	CASTRGDYRYNEQFF
TRBV7-6	few	CASSLMAGGYDSNQPQHF
TRBV29-1	-	CSVGGGQLTNEQFF
TRBV5-1	-	CATSSRGTGTKNEQFF
TRBV11-3	-	CASSKTVRGLDAEAFF
TRBV6-5	many	CASSYFRDRGRDTQYF
TRBV20-1	once	CSARLSGDAGELFF
TRBV7-2	few	CASREGNYGYTF